This TCR beta chain comes out of a study of control samples from healthy donors and cancer patients (TCRdb year 2020). Turning to this clone: This receptor's antigen is unknown. No base quality values were provided; no much bigger clone lies one nucleotide off.

The library relied on the immunoSEQ multiplex PCR assay. The source is immuneACCESS, and TCRdb retained only in-frame sequences with V and J called. Part of the clones is not carried over; for the studies checked, unresolved V genes explain less than half of this, and the remainder is unexplained. Here the sample has over 120,000 clones; 85% to 95% occur a single time. The top ten constitute 12% to 15% of the sample. The germline V gene encodes CDR1 SGHNT and CDR2 YENEEA. The CDR3 goes from the cysteine to the phenylalanine over 15 residues. Only the CDR3 part of the read is kept: 45 bases, read in frame from the first base. At the junction V is shortened by 4 bases and J by 4 bases; bases outside the gene matches: 6.

Sequenced: PBMCs. The V and J segments used are TRBV11-3 and TRBJ2-2; TRBD1 lines up with 7 middle nucleotides. The source of this sequence is a man in his 60s with colorectal cancer. The CDR3 reads CASSSYRDSTGELFF. The DNA is TGTGCCAGCAGCTCCTACCGGGACAGCACCGGGGAGCTGTTTTTT.